The source of this TCR beta chain is a study of blood T cell repertoires in COVID-19. Study information: Researchers got acute and convalescent COVID-19 samples from the United States, Italy and Spain. The analysed material was cDNA or gDNA that came from T cells, B-cell-depleted T cells, or PBMCs.

Trimming pared 0 bases from V and 4 bases from J, leaving 5 bases between. The CDR3 covers 12 residues. The germline V gene encodes CDR1 SGHRS and CDR2 YFSETQ. Authors' methods: Counts of nucleated cells, estimated from reference gene primer amplification, were obtained. Assay: immunoSEQ multiplex PCR; the TCRdb copy retains only in-frame clones and omits some. V, J and clone size were drawn from that table, and D and trimming were deduced from the DNA. The data hold roughly 100,000 clones, with roughly 80% observed a single time. Sample: peripheral blood. This chain links TRBV5-1 with TRBJ2-7; unclear D gene. The TCR was taken from an elderly woman with acute or convalescent COVID-19. CDR3 residues: CASSLGDYEQYF. The CDR3 region has the DNA TGCGCCAGCAGCTTGGGAGATTACGAGCAGTACTTC.